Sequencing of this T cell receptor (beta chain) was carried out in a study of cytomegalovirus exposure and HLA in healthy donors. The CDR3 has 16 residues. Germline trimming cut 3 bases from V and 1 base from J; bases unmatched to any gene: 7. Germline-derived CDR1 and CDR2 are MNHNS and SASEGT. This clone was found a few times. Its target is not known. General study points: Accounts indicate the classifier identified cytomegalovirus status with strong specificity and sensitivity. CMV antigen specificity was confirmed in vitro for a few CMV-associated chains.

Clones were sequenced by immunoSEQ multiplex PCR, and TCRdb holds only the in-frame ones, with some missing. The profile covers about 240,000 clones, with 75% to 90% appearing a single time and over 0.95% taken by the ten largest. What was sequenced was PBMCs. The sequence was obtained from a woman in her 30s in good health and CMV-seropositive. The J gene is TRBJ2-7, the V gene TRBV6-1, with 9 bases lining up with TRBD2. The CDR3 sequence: CASSEDSGSPSYEQYF. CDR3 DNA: TGTGCCAGCAGTGAGGATAGCGGGAGTCCGTCCTACGAGCAGTACTTC.